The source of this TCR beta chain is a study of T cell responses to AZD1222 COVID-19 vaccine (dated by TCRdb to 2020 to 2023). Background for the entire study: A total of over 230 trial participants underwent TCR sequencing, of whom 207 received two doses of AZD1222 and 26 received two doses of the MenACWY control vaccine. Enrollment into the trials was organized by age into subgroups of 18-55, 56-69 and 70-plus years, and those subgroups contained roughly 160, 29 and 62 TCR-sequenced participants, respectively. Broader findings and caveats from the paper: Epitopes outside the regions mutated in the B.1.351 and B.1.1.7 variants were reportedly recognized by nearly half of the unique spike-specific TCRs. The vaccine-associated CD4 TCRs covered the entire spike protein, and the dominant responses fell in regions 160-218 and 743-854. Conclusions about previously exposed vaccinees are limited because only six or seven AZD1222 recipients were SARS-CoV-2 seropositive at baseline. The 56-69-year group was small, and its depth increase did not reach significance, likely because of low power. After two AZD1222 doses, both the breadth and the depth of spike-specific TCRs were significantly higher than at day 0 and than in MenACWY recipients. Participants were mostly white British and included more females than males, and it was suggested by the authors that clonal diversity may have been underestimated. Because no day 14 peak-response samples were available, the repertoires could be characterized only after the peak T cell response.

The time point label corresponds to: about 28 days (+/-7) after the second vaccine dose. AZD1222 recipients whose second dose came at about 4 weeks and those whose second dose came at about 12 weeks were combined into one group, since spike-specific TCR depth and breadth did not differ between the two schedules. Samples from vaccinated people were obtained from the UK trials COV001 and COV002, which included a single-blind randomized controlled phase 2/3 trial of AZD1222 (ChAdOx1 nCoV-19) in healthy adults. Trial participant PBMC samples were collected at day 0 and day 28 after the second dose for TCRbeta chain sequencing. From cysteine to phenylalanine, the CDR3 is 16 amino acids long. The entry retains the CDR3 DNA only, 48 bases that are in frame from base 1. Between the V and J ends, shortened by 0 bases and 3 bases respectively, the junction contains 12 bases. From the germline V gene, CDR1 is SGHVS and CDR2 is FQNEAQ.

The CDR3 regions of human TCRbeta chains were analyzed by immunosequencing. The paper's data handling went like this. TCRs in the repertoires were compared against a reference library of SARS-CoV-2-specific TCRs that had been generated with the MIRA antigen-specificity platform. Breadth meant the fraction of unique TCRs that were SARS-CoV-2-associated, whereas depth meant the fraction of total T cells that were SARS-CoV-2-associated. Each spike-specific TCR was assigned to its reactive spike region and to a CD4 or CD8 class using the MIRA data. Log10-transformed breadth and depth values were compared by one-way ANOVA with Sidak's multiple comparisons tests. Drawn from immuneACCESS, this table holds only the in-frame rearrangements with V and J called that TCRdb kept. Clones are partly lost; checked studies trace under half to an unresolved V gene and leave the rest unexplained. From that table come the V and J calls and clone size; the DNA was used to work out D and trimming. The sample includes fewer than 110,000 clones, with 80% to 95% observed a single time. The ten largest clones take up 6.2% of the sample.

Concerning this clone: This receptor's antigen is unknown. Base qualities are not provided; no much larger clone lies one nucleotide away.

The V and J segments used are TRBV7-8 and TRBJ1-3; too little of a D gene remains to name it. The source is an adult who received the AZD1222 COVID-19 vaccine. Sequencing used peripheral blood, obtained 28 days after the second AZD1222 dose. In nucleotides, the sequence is TGTGCCAGCAGCTTAGCCCGGCAGTCCGATGGAAACACCATATATTTT. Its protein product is CASSLARQSDGNTIYF. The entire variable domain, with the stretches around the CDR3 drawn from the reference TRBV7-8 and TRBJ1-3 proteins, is GAGVSQSPRYKVAKRGQDVALRCDPISGHVSLFWYQQALGQGPEFLTYFQNEAQLDKSGLPSDRFFAERPEGSVSTLKIQRTQQEDSAVYLCASSLARQSDGNTIYFGEGSWLTVV.